This T cell receptor beta chain is from a study of response to subunit inactivated influenza vaccine. Study-level results: That few new T cells are recruited by each seasonal influenza vaccination was the authors' suggestion.

Trimming at V came to 4 bases and at J to 5 bases, leaving 7 bases not matched to a gene. The CDR3 contains 14 residues. CDR1 and CDR2 from the germline V gene are SGHRS and YFSETQ. TCRdb called the RT-PCR reads again in MiXCR, with one record for every CDR3 protein. The data show hundreds of thousands of distinct CDR3 sequences, about 14% seen once. This clonotype was seen only a few times. Antigen unknown. The source was PBMCs from blood, collected less than 15 days before vaccination. The sequence was collected from a man in his fifties who received an inactivated influenza vaccine. The chain uses TRBV5-1 and TRBJ2-5, with 8 bases matching TRBD1. CDR3 sequence: CASSTTGDRETQYF. The CDR3 DNA is TGCGCCAGCAGCACGACAGGGGACCGTGAGACCCAGTACTTC.